Listed here are 31 T cell receptor beta chains from one sample, sequenced in a study of identical twins. A single record per CDR3 protein comes from TCRdb applying MiXCR to the 5' RACE reads. The sample holds around 530,000 distinct CDR3 sequences, nearly 15% seen once. Another study also made use of these data, one on yellow fever vaccine responses in identical twins.

The sequencing sample was made of CD4+ T cells sorted from blood. These receptors were obtained from a woman between 18 and 29 years old in good health.

This chain connects TRBV5-5 to TRBJ2-7, with 10 bases matching TRBD1. The germline gives CDR1 SGHKS, CDR2 YYEKEE (reference sequence). J lost 0 bases, V lost 4 bases, and 13 bases had no gene match. This CDR3 has 18 amino acids. The CDR3 sequence is CASSDRDRGPTYSYEQYV. Here the CDR3 DNA reads TGTGCCAGCAGCGACCGGGACAGGGGCCCGACCTACTCCTACGAGCAGTACGTC.

V is TRBV7-9 and J is TRBJ1-5; D may be TRBD1 (5 bases). With 4 bases removed from V and 3 bases from J, the gap between germline ends came to 13 bases. Germline CDR1 and CDR2: SEHNR and FQNEAQ (reference sequence). The CDR3 extends over 15 amino acids. CDR3 residues: CASSSDNAFNQPQHF. The DNA of the CDR3 is TGTGCCAGCAGCTCGGACAACGCATTCAATCAGCCCCAGCATTTT.

The chain couples TRBV12-3 or TRBV12-4 to TRBJ1-6; TRBD1 is a possible D gene (6 bases). This CDR3 has 16 residues. Trimming pared 3 bases from V and 7 bases from J, leaving 16 bases between. Here the CDR3 DNA reads TGTGCCAGCAGTTTGGAGGGCTCGGGGGGCAATTCACCCCTCCACTTT. Protein: CASSLEGSGGNSPLHF.

The CDR3 DNA follows: TGTGCCACCGAGGCAGGGGTTCGGTACACCGGGGAGCTGTTTTTT. It yields the protein CATEAGVRYTGELFF. This chain uses TRBV15 with TRBJ2-2; D is perhaps TRBD1 (6 bases). The CDR3 contains 15 residues. The ends were cut back, 8 bases at V and 3 bases at J, with 16 bases in the middle. Germline CDR1 is LNHNV and CDR2 is YYDKDF (reference sequence). Full variable domain (missing parts from reference TRBV15 and TRBJ2-2): DAMVIQNPRYQVTQFGKPVTLSCSQTLNHNVMYWYQQKSSQAPKLLFHYYDKDFNNEADTPDNFQSRRPNTSFCFLDIRSPGLGDTAMYLCATEAGVRYTGELFFGEGSRLTVL.

This clonotype has more than one count but fewer than ten. The J gene is TRBJ2-1, the V gene TRBV28, with 8 bases that match TRBD1. The junction had 10 bases not matched to a gene; V was cut back by 4 bases and J by 8 bases. The CDR3 loop spans 15 amino acids. Germline-derived CDR1 and CDR2 are MDHEN and SYDVKM. This CDR3 reads CASSYGQGGVHEQFF. The CDR3 nucleotides read TGTGCCAGCAGTTACGGACAGGGTGGTGTCCATGAGCAGTTCTTC.

This clonotype was seen a handful of times. The chain uses TRBV2 and TRBJ1-4; D gene uncertain. The CDR3 consists of 11 residues. Per germline, CDR1 SNHLY and CDR2 FYNNEI. V lost 6 bases and J lost 16, with 15 bases in between. The CDR3 loop reads CASSEDRLGFF. DNA for the CDR3: TGTGCCAGCAGCGAGGATCGGCTGGGGTTTTTT.

This clonotype has only a few counts. The V and J genes are TRBV10-3 and TRBJ2-3; D gene unclear. CDR3 length equals 15 residues. Deletions cut 2 bases from V and 6 bases from J, with 15 bases between. Germline loops: CDR1 ENHRY, CDR2 SYGVKD. The CDR3 protein is CAISERTYFTDTQYF. For the CDR3, the DNA is TGTGCCATCAGTGAGCGGACCTACTTCACCGATACGCAGTATTTT.

A few counts support this clonotype. The chain carries TRBV24-1 and TRBJ2-1; 9 bases agree with TRBD2. Germline loops: CDR1 KGHDR, CDR2 SFDVKD. V lost 7 bases, J lost 6 bases, and 3 bases stayed unmatched. The CDR3 consists of 13 residues. The CDR3 region is CATRGTSTNEQFF. Written as DNA, the CDR3 is TGTGCCACCAGAGGGACTAGCACCAATGAGCAGTTCTTC.

The sample holds many counts of this clonotype. The chain uses TRBV20-1 and TRBJ1-5; 8 positions match TRBD1. V lost 5 bases and J lost 2; bases outside the gene matches: 5. Germline loops: CDR1 DFQATT, CDR2 SNEGSKA (reference sequence). The CDR3 runs 14 residues. This CDR3 reads CSASPDRGNQPQHF. The DNA of the CDR3 is TGCAGTGCTTCCCCGGACAGGGGCAATCAGCCCCAGCATTTT.

The V and J genes are TRBV5-1 and TRBJ1-1; 7 bases align to TRBD1. CDR1 is SGHRS, CDR2 YFSETQ, per germline. This CDR3 is 16 amino acids long. After removal of 4 bases from V and 2 bases from J, the junction contained 11 bases not matched to a gene. CDR3 bases: TGCGCCAGCAGCCCCCGGGTAGACAGGGTAAACACTGAAGCTTTCTTT. Translating it yields CASSPRVDRVNTEAFF.

Only a few counts were recorded for this clonotype. The J gene is TRBJ2-7, the V gene TRBV4-2, with 10 bases lining up with TRBD2. Trimming removed 4 bases from V and 3 bases from J; junction bases left unmatched: 9. Germline CDR1 LGHNA, CDR2 YNFKEQ. The CDR3 sequence is 16 residues long. The CDR3 region is CASSPQPGTSDYEQYF. In nucleotides, the CDR3 is TGTGCCAGCAGCCCACAACCCGGGACTAGCGACTACGAGCAGTACTTC.

The chain joins TRBV29-1 to TRBJ2-3, with D tentatively TRBD2 (7 bases). Germline CDR1 SQVTM, CDR2 ANQGSEA. Deletions cut 4 bases from V and 0 bases from J, with 17 bases between. The CDR3 totals 16 residues. The CDR3, as DNA: TGCAGCGTTGTCGAGGGGGGGACGGTCAGCACAGATACGCAGTATTTT. It translates to CSVVEGGTVSTDTQYF.

This clonotype was observed a handful of times. CDR3 DNA sequence: TGTGCCAGCAGCTTAGTAAAGTCGGGGGAACGAGACTACAATGAGCAGTTCTTC. Amino acid sequence: CASSLVKSGERDYNEQFF. This chain joins TRBV11-1 and TRBJ2-1; TRBD2 might be the D (6 bases). Trimming removed 1 base from V and 3 bases from J, with 19 bases in between. The CDR3 is made up of 18 amino acids. Germline CDR1 reads SGHAT; CDR2 reads FQDESV (reference sequence).

This clonotype was observed a handful of times. The chain links TRBV7-3 to TRBJ2-6; the match to TRBD2 covers 12 bases. Germline values: CDR1 SGHTA, CDR2 FQGTGA. After removal of 5 bases from V and 1 base from J, the junction contained 3 bases not matched to a gene. The CDR3 length is 17 residues. The chain's CDR3 is CASSQTSGRSGANVLTF. CDR3 sequence (DNA): TGTGCCAGCAGCCAAACTAGCGGGAGGTCTGGGGCCAACGTCCTGACTTTC.

This clonotype appeared a few times. The rearrangement uses TRBV29-1 and TRBJ2-7; D perhaps matches TRBD1 (5 bases). The CDR3 is made up of 13 amino acids. Germline loops: CDR1 SQVTM, CDR2 ANQGSEA. Here the CDR3 reads CSVTNRSHYEQYF. CDR3 coding DNA: TGCAGTGTTACAAACAGGTCCCATTACGAGCAGTACTTC.

The chain uses TRBV28 and TRBJ2-3, with 14 bases that match TRBD2. Trimming removed 6 bases from V and 11 bases from J; junction bases left unmatched: 10. CDR3 length equals 15 residues. From germline, CDR1 is MDHEN and CDR2 SYDVKM. The CDR3 DNA reads TGTGCCAGCAGCATCGGGACTAGCGGGAGTTTTGGGCAGTATTTT. This codes for CASSIGTSGSFGQYF.

The CDR3: CATKREPAYDEQFF. The CDR3 DNA is TGCGCCACTAAAAGGGAACCGGCGTACGATGAGCAGTTCTTC. J is TRBJ2-1 and V is TRBV5-1; D not certain. Germline values: CDR1 SGHRS, CDR2 YFSETQ. V was clipped by 9 bases and J by 8 bases, with 21 bases between them. CDR3 length: 14 amino acids.

This clonotype was seen only a few times. The chain links TRBV12-3 or TRBV12-4 to TRBJ1-4; 9 bases fit TRBD1. The V segment lost 6 bases and the J segment 6 bases; nucleotides outside the gene matches: 8. This CDR3 is built from 15 residues. Here the CDR3 reads CASRWTGAFDEKLFF. The CDR3 DNA follows: TGTGCCAGCAGATGGACAGGGGCGTTCGATGAAAAACTGTTTTTT.

In this sample, this clonotype turned up a few times. This chain uses TRBV18 with TRBJ2-7; 9 bases are shared with TRBD1. The ends lost 3 bases at V and 3 bases at J; junction bases unmatched: 6. Germline CDR1 reads KGHSH; CDR2 reads LQKENI. The CDR3 has 15 residues. The CDR3 reads CASSPTGQGIYEQYF. CDR3 in DNA: TGTGCCAGCTCACCGACGGGACAGGGTATCTACGAGCAGTACTTC.

This clonotype was counted only a few times. The chain couples TRBV7-7 to TRBJ2-2; 7 nucleotides agree with TRBD2. The trim removed 5 bases at V and 6 bases at J, leaving 3 bases unmatched. The CDR3 is made up of 13 amino acids. Germline loops: CDR1 SSHAT, CDR2 FNYEAQ (reference sequence). CDR3 coding DNA: TGTGCCAGCAGCCGAGGACTAGCCGGGGAGCTGTTTTTT. Translating gives CASSRGLAGELFF.

The chain joins TRBV5-4 to TRBJ2-5; maybe TRBD1 (6 bases). The germline V gene has CDR1 SGHNT and CDR2 YYREEE (reference sequence). Between the trimmed V and J ends, which lost 4 bases and 2 bases, there was a span of 15 bases. The CDR3 spans 15 residues. CDR3 loop: CASSQSGTRQETQYF. For the CDR3, the DNA is TGTGCCAGCAGCCAATCCGGGACAAGACAAGAGACCCAGTACTTC.

The rearrangement links TRBV27 to TRBJ2-6; D uncertain. CDR1 and CDR2 from the germline V gene are MNHEY and SMNVEV (reference sequence). This CDR3 has 16 amino acids. V lost 0 bases to trimming and J lost 4 bases, with 10 bases between them. The CDR3 DNA reads TGTGCCAGCAGTTTATCAGTAGCAACAGGGGCCAACGTCCTGACTTTC. It specifies CASSLSVATGANVLTF.

The CDR3 DNA reads TGTGCCAGCAGCGACAGGGGACGGAATTCACCCCTCCACTTT. Its translation is CASSDRGRNSPLHF. J is TRBJ1-6 and V is TRBV7-2; 8 bases map to TRBD1. Germline CDR1 SGHTA, CDR2 FQGNSA. This CDR3 has 14 amino acids. After removal of 5 bases from V and 7 bases from J, the junction contained 4 bases not matched to a gene.

V usage is TRBV20-1 and J usage is TRBJ1-1; D is possibly TRBD1 (6 bases). Germline CDR1 is DFQATT and CDR2 is SNEGSKA (reference sequence). Trimming shortened V by 5 bases and J by 11 bases, and 21 bases separated the two germline ends. CDR3 length: 13 amino acids. In DNA, the CDR3 is TGCAGTGCTGTTAGTCAGGGGATGGGTGGTGCTTTCTTT. It translates to CSAVSQGMGGAFF.

The rearrangement joins TRBV15 to TRBJ2-7; D is unclear. Trimming removed 1 base at V and 4 bases at J, with 5 bases between. Germline loops: CDR1 LNHNV, CDR2 YYDKDF (reference sequence). The CDR3 runs to 12 residues. CDR3: CATSRVPYEQYF. The CDR3 nucleotides are TGTGCCACCAGCAGAGTCCCATACGAGCAGTACTTC.

The rearrangement joins TRBV25-1 to TRBJ2-3, with TRBD2 as a possible D gene (6 bases). The CDR3 totals 14 residues. Trimming took off 8 bases at V and 8 bases at J, with 20 bases between the two ends. CDR1 is MGHDK, CDR2 SYGVNS, per germline. CDR3 residues: CASCFYGSTCTQYF. CDR3 bases: TGTGCCAGCTGCTTTTACGGGAGCACGTGTACGCAGTATTTT.

The J gene is TRBJ2-3, the V gene TRBV9; maybe TRBD2 (6 bases). This CDR3 is built from 15 residues. With 2 bases removed from V and 4 bases from J, the gap between germline ends came to 14 bases. The germline V gene encodes CDR1 SGDLS and CDR2 YYNGEE. The CDR3 coding sequence is TGTGCCAGCAGCGTCCGGGGGTTGGGATCAGATACGCAGTATTTT. This encodes CASSVRGLGSDTQYF. Drawing the rest from reference TRBV9 and TRBJ2-3, the complete variable domain is DSGVTQTPKHLITATGQRVTLRCSPRSGDLSVYWYQQSLDQGLQFLIQYYNGEERAKGNILERFSAQQFPDLHSELNLSSLELGDSALYFCASSVRGLGSDTQYFGPGTRLTVL.

The chain has TRBV10-1 and TRBJ2-7; D uncertain. Trimming shortened V by 5 bases and J by 3 bases, and 11 bases separated the two germline ends. CDR3 size: 13 residues. The germline V gene has CDR1 WNHNN and CDR2 SYGVQD (reference sequence). CDR3 in amino acids: CASSNTPLYEQYF. The CDR3 bases are TGCGCCAGCAGTAATACACCTCTCTACGAGCAGTACTTC.

This rearrangement joins TRBV20-1 to TRBJ1-6, with 9 bases fitting TRBD1. The CDR3 consists of 14 residues. Germline V gene data show CDR1 as DFQATT and CDR2 as SNEGSKA (reference sequence). Losses at the gene ends were 3 bases for V and 18 bases for J; bases not matched to a gene: 15. The CDR3 sequence: CSARKATGTGSPHF. For the CDR3, the DNA is TGCAGTGCTAGGAAAGCGACCGGGACAGGGTCTCCCCACTTT.

V is TRBV20-1 and J is TRBJ2-3, with a tentative D call TRBD1 (6 bases). Germline V gene data show CDR1 as DFQATT and CDR2 as SNEGSKA (reference sequence). Deletions cut 5 bases from V and 2 bases from J, with 17 bases between. This CDR3 is built from 15 residues. Here the CDR3 DNA reads TGCAGTGCTCCGGATGGCTCAGGGGTCACAGATACGCAGTATTTT. It translates to CSAPDGSGVTDTQYF.

Only a few counts were recorded for this clonotype. J is TRBJ2-7 and V is TRBV10-3; 7 positions agree with TRBD1. V gave up 3 bases and J gave up 6 bases; unmatched junction bases: 11. Germline assignment: CDR1 ENHRY and CDR2 SYGVKD. This CDR3 is 15 amino acids long. The CDR3 DNA reads as TGTGCCATCAGTGATGGCCCGGCGACAGGGACCGAGCAGTACTTC. This sequence encodes CAISDGPATGTEQYF.